This is a list of T cell receptor beta chains from one sample in a study of memory CD4+ T cells and cytomegalovirus serostatus. TCRdb keeps only in-frame clones here, not all; method: immunoSEQ multiplex PCR. The data hold about 42,000 clones, with about 73% observed a single time. Sample: memory CD4+ T cells from blood. The receptors shown here come from an adult in good health and CMV-seronegative. Both conserved end residues are part of each CDR3. The D gene is left open where the match is weak. Clone size appears in some rows only: once, few, many, or a class for an expanded clone.

clone_size j_call v_call d_call cdr3_nt cdr3_aa
. TRBJ2-2 TRBV28 TRBD1 TGTGCCAGCAGGTTACGGGCTCGACAGGGCTTTTTTCCCGGGGAGCTGTTTTTT CASRLRARQGFFPGELFF
. TRBJ1-2 TRBV10-3 . TGTGCCACCCACCCTGGTCGGGGGGCGGGGGATTATGGCTACACCTTC CATHPGRGAGDYGYTF
. TRBJ1-3 TRBV6-5 . TGTGCCAGAAAGGACCCCGCGGCTGGAAACACCATATATTTT CARKDPAAGNTIYF
. TRBJ1-2 TRBV10-2 . TGCGCCACATCGTCAACAGGCGGGGGCTATGGCTACACCTTC CATSSTGGGYGYTF
. TRBJ1-6 TRBV2 TRBD1 TGTGCCAGCTCCTTGGACAGGGGGAATTCACCCCTCCACTTT CASSLDRGNSPLHF
. TRBJ2-3 TRBV7-3 TRBD1 TGTGCCAGCAGCTCAGCAGGGGGCGCGGATACGCAGTATTTT CASSSAGGADTQYF
. TRBJ2-5 TRBV4-2 . TGTGCCAGCAGCCAAGATTGGGCTCTAGGGGGGGCCCAGTACTTC CASSQDWALGGAQYF
. TRBJ1-2 TRBV25-1 TRBD1 TGTGCCAGCAGTGATACGGACAGGGGAAACTATGGCTACACCTTC CASSDTDRGNYGYTF
few TRBJ2-1 TRBV4-3 TRBD1 TGCGCCAGCAGCCAAGGACCCACCCGGACAGGGGGATACAATGAGCAGTTCTTC CASSQGPTRTGGYNEQFF
. TRBJ1-4 TRBV7-9 . TGTGCCAGCAGCTCCGACCAACACGGGGATGAAAAACTGTTTTTT CASSSDQHGDEKLFF
. TRBJ1-2 TRBV30 . TGTGCCTGGACGTCCGCCTATGGCTACACCTTC CAWTSAYGYTF
. TRBJ2-7 TRBV29-1 . TGCAGCGTTGGCCGGGGCGGAAGCTCCTACGAGCAGTACTTC CSVGRGGSSYEQYF
once TRBJ1-3 TRBV6-1 . TGTGCCAGCAAGGTCTTCTCTGGAAACACCATATATTTT CASKVFSGNTIYF
. TRBJ1-2 TRBV15 . TGTGCCACCAGCCGAGCCTTCGGGACAATCTATGGCTACACCTTC CATSRAFGTIYGYTF
. TRBJ2-3 TRBV5-1 . TGCGCCAGCAGCTTGGTTCTCACAGTGGGTAGGACAGATACGCAGTATTTT CASSLVLTVGRTDTQYF
. TRBJ1-2 TRBV27 . TGTGCCAGCAGTTTATCGGCGGTCAGAGTGGAAACCTTC CASSLSAVRVETF
. TRBJ1-5 TRBV6-1 . TGTGCCACCCAAGGGGCAGCGGTAAATCAGCCCCAGCATTTT CATQGAAVNQPQHF